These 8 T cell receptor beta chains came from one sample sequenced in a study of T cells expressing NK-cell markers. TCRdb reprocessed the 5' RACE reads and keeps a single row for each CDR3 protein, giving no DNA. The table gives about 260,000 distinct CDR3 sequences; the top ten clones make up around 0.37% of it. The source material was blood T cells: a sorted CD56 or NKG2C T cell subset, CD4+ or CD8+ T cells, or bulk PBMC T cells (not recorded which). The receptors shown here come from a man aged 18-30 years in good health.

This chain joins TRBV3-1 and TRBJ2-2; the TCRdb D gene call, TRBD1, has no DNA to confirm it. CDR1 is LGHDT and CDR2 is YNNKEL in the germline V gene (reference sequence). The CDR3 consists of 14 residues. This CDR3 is CASRTASNTGELFF. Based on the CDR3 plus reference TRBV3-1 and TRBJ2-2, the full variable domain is DTAVSQTPKYLVTQMGNDKSIKCEQNLGHDTMYWYKQDSKKFLKIMFSYNNKELIINETVPNRFSPKSPDKAHLNLHINSLELGDSAVYFCASRTASNTGELFFGEGSRLTVL.

The chain's CDR3 is CASIKQGTGNTIYF. The gene calls are TRBV12-3 or TRBV12-4 and TRBJ1-3; without DNA, the TCRdb call of TRBD1 cannot be checked. The CDR3 covers 14 residues.

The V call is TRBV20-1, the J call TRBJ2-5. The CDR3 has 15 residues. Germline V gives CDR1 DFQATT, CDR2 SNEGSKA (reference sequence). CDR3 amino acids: CSARFRLGGKETQYF.

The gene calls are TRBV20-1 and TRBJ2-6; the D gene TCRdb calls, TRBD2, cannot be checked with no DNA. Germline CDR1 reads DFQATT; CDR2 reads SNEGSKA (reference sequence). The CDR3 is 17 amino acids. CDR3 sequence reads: CSARGGGGTAGANVLTF.

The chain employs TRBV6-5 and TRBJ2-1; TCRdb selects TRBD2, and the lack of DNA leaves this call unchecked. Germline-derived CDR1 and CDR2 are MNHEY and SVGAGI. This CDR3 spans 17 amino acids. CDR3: CASSYQASGSIYNEQFF.

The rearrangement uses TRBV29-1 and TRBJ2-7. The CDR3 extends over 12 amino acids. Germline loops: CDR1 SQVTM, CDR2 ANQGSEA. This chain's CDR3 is CSVGGFEYEQYF.

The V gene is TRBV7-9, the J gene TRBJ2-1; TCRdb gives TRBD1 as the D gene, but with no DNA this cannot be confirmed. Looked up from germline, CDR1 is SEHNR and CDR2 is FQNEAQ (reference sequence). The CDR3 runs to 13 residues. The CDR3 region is CASSLGRPWGEFF.

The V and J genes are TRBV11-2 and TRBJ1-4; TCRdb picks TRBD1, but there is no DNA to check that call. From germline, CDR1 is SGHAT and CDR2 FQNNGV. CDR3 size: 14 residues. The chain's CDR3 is CASSLDRGHEKLFF.